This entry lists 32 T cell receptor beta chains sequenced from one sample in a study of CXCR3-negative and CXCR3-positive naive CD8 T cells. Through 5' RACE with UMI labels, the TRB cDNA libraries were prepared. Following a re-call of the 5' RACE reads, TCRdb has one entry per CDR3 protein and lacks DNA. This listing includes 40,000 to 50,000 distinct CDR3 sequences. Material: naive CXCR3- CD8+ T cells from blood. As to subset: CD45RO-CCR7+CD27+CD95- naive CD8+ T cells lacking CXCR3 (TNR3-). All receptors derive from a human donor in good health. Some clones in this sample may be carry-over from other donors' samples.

The chain's CDR3 is CASSRDRGTYEQYF. The chain links TRBV28 to TRBJ2-7; TCRdb's D call, TRBD1, is unchecked because there is no DNA. CDR3 length: 14 amino acids. Per the germline V gene, CDR1 is MDHEN and CDR2 is SYDVKM.

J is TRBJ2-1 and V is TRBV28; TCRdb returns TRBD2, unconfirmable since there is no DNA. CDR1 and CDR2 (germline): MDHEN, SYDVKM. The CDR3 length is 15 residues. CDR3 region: CASSTGLARGDEQFF.

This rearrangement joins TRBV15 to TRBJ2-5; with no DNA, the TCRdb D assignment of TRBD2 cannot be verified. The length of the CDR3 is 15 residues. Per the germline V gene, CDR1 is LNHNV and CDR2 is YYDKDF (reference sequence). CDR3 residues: CATSRDVGPGETQYF.

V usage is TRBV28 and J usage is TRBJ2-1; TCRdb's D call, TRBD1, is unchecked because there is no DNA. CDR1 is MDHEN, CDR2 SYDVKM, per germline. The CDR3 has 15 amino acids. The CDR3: CASSIPGTVHNEQFF.

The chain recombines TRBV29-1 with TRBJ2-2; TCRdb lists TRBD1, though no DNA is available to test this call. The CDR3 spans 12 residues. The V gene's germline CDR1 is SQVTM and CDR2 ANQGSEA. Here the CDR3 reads CSGEGGPGELFF.

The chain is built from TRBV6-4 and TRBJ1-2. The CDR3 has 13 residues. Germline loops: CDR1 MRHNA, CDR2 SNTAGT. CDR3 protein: CASSDSVSSGYTF.

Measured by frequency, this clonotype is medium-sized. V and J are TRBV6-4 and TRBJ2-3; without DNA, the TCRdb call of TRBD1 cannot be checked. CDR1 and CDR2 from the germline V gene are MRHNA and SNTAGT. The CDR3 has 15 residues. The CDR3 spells CASSDSTGGPDTQYF.

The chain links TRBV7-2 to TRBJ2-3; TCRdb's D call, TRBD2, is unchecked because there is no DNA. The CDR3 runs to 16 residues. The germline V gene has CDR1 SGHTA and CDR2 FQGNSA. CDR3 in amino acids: CASSRERGWGTDTQYF.

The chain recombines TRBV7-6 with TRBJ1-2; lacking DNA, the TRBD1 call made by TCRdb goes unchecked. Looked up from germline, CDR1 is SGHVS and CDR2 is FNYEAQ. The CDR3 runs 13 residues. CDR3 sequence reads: CASSLDRANGYTF.

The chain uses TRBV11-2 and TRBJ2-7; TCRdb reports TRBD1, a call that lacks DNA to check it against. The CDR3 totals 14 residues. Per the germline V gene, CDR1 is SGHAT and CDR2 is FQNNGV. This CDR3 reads CASSTWRGDYEQYF.

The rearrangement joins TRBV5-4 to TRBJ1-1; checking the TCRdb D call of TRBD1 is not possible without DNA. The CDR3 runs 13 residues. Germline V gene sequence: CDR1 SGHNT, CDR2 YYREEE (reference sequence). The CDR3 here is CASRGDPNTEAFF.

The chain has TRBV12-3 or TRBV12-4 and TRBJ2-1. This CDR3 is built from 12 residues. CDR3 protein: CASSGVVNEQFF.

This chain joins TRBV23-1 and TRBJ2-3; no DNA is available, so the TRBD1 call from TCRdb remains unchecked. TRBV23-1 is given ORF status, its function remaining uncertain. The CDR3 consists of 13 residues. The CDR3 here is CASRPGTADTQYF.

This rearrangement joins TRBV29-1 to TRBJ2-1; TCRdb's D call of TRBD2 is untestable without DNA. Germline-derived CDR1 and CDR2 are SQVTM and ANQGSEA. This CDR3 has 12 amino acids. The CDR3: CSVLAQSNEQFF.

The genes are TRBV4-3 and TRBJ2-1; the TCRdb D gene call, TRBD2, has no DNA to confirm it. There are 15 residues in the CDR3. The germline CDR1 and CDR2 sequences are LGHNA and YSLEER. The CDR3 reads CASSQEGGEVDEQFF.

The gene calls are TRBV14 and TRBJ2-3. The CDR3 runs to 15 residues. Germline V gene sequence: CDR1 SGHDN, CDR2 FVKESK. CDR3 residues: CASSPGWTSTDTQYF.

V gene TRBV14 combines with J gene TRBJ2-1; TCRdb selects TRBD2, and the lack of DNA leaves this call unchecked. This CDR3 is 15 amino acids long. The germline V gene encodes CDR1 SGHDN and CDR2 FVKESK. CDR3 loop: CASSQVRTSLNEQFF. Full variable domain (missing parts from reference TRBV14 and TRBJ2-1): EAGVTQFPSHSVIEKGQTVTLRCDPISGHDNLYWYRRVMGKEIKFLLHFVKESKQDESGMPNNRFLAERTGGTYSTLKVQPAELEDSGVYFCASSQVRTSLNEQFFGPGTRLTVL.

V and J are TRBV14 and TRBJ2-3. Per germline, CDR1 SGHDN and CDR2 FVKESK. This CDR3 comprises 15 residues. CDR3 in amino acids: CASSQAIIRTDTQYF.

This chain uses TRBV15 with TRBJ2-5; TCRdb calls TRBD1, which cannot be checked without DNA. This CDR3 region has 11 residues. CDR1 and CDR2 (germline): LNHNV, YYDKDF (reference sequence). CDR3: CATSGAETQYF.

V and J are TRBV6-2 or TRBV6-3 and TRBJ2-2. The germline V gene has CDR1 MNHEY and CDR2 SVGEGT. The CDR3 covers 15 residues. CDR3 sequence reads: CASESEQLNTGELFF.

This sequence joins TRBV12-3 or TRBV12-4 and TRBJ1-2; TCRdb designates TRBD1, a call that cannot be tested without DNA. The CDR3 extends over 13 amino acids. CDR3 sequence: CASSNPTGTGYTF.

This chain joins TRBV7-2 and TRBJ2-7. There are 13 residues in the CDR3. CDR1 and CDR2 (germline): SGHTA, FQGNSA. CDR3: CASSLSSPYEQYF. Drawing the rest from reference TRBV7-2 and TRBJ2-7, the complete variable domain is GAGVSQSPSNKVTEKGKDVELRCDPISGHTALYWYRQSLGQGLEFLIYFQGNSAPDKSGLPSDRFSAERTGGSVSTLTIQRTQQEDSAVYLCASSLSSPYEQYFGPGTRLTVT.

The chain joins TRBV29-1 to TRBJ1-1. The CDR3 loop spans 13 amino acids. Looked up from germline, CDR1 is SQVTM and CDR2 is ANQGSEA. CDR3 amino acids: CSAEDGLYTEAFF.

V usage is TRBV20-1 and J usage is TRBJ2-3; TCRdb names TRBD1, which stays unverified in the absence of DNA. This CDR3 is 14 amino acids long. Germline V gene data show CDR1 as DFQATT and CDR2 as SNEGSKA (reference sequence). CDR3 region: CSARERGAADTQYF.

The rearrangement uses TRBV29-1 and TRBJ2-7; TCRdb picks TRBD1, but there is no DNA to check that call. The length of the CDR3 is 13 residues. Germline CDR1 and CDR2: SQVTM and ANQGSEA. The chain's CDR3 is CSVAGTGGYEQYF.

The CDR3 sequence: CASSLELAGRDTQYF. The V gene is TRBV5-1, the J gene TRBJ2-3; the D call from TCRdb, TRBD2, cannot be confirmed without DNA. Germline V gene sequence: CDR1 SGHRS, CDR2 YFSETQ. The CDR3 covers 15 residues.

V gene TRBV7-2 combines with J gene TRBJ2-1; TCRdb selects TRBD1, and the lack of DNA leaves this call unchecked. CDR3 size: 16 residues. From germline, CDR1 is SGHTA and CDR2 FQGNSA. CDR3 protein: CASSPKTGAYYNEQFF.

The CDR3 loop reads CASSYAGSYEQYF. This chain links TRBV6-5 with TRBJ2-7; without DNA, the TCRdb call of TRBD1 cannot be checked. CDR3 size: 13 residues. The germline V gene encodes CDR1 MNHEY and CDR2 SVGAGI.

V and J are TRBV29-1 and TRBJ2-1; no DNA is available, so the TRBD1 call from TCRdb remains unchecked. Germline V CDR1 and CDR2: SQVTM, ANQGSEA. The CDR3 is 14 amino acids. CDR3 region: CSILPGPSYNEQFF.

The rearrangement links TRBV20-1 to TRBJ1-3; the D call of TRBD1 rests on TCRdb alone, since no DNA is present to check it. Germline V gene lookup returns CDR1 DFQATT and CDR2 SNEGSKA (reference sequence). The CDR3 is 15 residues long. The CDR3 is CSATPGPHSGNTIYF.

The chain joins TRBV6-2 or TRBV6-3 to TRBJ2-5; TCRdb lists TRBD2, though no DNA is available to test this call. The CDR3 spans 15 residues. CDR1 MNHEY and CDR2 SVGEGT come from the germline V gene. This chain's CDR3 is CASSRPRTSQETQYF.

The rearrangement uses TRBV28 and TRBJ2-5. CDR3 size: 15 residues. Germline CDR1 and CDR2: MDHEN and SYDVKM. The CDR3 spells CASKPSSDGGGTQYF.